This paragraph reports one T cell receptor (beta chain). What it binds is unknown. PCR was performed using 60 Vbeta and 13 Jbeta primers. Measured with immunoSEQ multiplex PCR; TCRdb has only the in-frame clones, and not every one. The sample has roughly 160,000 clones, roughly four fifths seen once. The data stem from a study of cytomegalovirus exposure and HLA in healthy donors. This CDR3 region has 15 residues. In germline, CDR1 is SGHTA, CDR2 FQGNSA. The germline V and J ends were trimmed by 5 bases and 4 bases, with 17 bases remaining between them. Whole-study results and caveats: Researchers reported from a later analysis that most CMV-associated TCR beta chains appeared HLA-restricted. A later analysis by the authors found several of the most significant clusters apparently linked to common viral pathogens.

The sequenced material came from PBMCs. The gene calls are TRBV7-2 and TRBJ1-2; D remains unclear. The receptor was isolated from a male donor in good health and CMV-seropositive. The chain's CDR3 is CASSPPRVVVYGYTF. Here the CDR3 DNA reads TGTGCCAGCAGCCCCCCGCGGGTCGTTGTCTATGGCTACACCTTC.